The clone carrying this T cell receptor beta chain has ten or more counts. Its antigen remains unidentified. Trimming pared 8 bases from V and 6 bases from J, leaving 15 bases between. The CDR3 extends over 13 amino acids. The germline CDR1 and CDR2 sequences are LGHNT and FRNRAP. The TCR beta CDR3 regions underwent amplification using RNA transcripts as the source. First-round RT-PCR targeting the TCR CDR3 was performed with the HTBI primer set. TCRdb processed the multiplex PCR reads anew with MiXCR; each CDR3 protein has one entry. The data hold about 480,000 distinct CDR3 sequences, with around a quarter observed a single time. The entry originates in a study of T cells in Graves' hyperthyroidism and ophthalmopathy. Diagnoses used clinical symptoms, serum thyroxine and TRAb, thyroid ultrasound and orbital computed tomography. The authors took PBMCs from roughly 10 ml fresh peripheral blood. Broader study findings: Ophthalmopathy prediction by the model preceded onset by a median about 6.8 months. Most expanded thyroid clonotypes above 0.001 also appeared in blood.

This rearrangement joins TRBV12-5 to TRBJ2-3, with a tentative D call TRBD1 (6 bases). Sequenced material: blood. The source is a woman aged 25-40 years with Graves' ophthalmopathy. CDR3 DNA: TGTGCTAGTTCCGTCGATAGGGGGGATACGCAGTATTTT. Its translation: CASSVDRGDTQYF.